The source of this T cell receptor (beta chain) is a study of blood T cell repertoires in COVID-19. Study-level information: The United States, Italy and Spain provided the acute and convalescent COVID-19 samples. In each case, the material was cDNA or gDNA derived from T cells, B-cell-depleted T cells, or PBMCs.

This clone was recorded once. Germline V gene sequence: CDR1 SGHAT, CDR2 FQNNGV. CDR3 size: 15 residues. After removal of 1 base from V and 7 bases from J, the junction contained 7 bases not matched to a gene. Study processing details: Amplification of reference gene primers was used by the study to estimate nucleated cell counts. Assay used: immunoSEQ multiplex PCR; TCRdb lists only in-frame clones, some missing. That table furnishes V, J and clone size, whereas the DNA furnished D and trimming. The sample carries around 250,000 clones, around 87% recorded once. V is TRBV11-2 and J is TRBJ2-1, with 7 bases that match TRBD1. Sequenced: peripheral blood. The sequence was collected from a woman between 65 and 79 years old with active or convalescent COVID-19. Here the CDR3 DNA reads TGTGCCAGCAGCTTAGGACAGGGCAGCTGGAATGAGCAGTTCTTC. It translates to CASSLGQGSWNEQFF. The complete variable domain, with remaining parts taken from reference TRBV11-2 and TRBJ2-1, reads EAGVAQSPRYKIIEKRQSVAFWCNPISGHATLYWYQQILGQGPKLLIQFQNNGVVDDSQLPKDRFSAERLKGVDSTLKIQPAKLEDSAVYLCASSLGQGSWNEQFFGPGTRLTVL.